The clone carrying this TCR delta chain turned up a few times. CDR3 length: 19 residues. V trimming: 2 bases; J trimming: 2 bases; junction bases outside the gene matches: 15. Germline lookup yields CDR1 TSWWSYY and CDR2 QGS. The sample originates from a study of gamma-delta T cells after stem cell transplantation. TCRdb reapplied CATT to the RT-PCR reads. Of 1,100 or so delta-chain clones listed, approximately 42% are singletons. V and J are TRDV1 and TRDJ1; 9 bases are shared with TRDD3. Sequencing was performed on gamma-delta T cells. The sequence was collected from a human donor. It is not recorded whose cells these are; they may come from a transplant donor. This CDR3 reads CALGEELGIRSPFTDKLIF. For the CDR3, the DNA is TGTGCTCTTGGGGAAGAACTGGGGATACGGAGCCCCTTTACCGATAAACTCATCTTT.